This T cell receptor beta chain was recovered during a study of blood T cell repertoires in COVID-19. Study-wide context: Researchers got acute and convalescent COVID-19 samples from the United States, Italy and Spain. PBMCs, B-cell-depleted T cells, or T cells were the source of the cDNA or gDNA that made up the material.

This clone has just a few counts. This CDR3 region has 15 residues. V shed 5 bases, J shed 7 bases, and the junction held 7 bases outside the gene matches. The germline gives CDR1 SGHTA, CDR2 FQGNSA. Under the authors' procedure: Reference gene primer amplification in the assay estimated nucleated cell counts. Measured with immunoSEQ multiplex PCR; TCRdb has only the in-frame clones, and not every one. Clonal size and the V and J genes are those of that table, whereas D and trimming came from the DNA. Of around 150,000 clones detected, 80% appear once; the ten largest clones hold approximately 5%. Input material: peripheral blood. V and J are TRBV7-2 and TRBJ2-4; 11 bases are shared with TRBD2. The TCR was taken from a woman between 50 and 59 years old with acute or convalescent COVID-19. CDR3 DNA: TGTGCCAGCAGCCCCCCTAGCGGGGGGTTGAACATTCAGTACTTC. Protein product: CASSPPSGGLNIQYF.